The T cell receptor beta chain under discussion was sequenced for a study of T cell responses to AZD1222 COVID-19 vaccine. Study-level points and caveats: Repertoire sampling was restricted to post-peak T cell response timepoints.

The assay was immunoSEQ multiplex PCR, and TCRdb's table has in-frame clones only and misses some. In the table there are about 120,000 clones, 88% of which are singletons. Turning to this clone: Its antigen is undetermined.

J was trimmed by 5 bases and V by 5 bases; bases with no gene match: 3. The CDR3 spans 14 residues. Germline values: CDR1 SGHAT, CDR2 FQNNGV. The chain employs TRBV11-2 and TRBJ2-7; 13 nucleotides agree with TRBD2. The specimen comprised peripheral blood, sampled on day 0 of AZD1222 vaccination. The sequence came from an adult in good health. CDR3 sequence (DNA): TGTGCCAGCAGCCCCGGGACTAGCGGGAACGAGCAGTACTTC. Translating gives CASSPGTSGNEQYF.